Listed here is a single T cell receptor beta chain. This record comes from a study of cytomegalovirus exposure and HLA in healthy donors. This table comes from immunoSEQ multiplex PCR, and its TCRdb copy is limited to in-frame clones, with some not included. The table lists some 120,000 clones, over 85% of them singletons. The germline V gene encodes CDR1 MNHEY and CDR2 SMNVEV (reference sequence). This CDR3 is 14 amino acids long. V lost 5 bases and J 3 bases, leaving 14 bases between the germline ends. V and J are TRBV27 and TRBJ2-7; a possible D gene is TRBD1 (6 bases). This sequence was found in a woman between 18 and 29 years old in good health and CMV-seronegative. Source material: PBMCs. The DNA for the CDR3 is TGTGCCAGCAGTCCCGATACAGGGCGCTACGAGCAGTACTTC. This translates into CASSPDTGRYEQYF.